This is a list of T cell receptor beta chains from one sample in a study of tumor-infiltrating lymphocytes in oesophageal squamous cell carcinoma. TCRdb fed the PCR reads into MiXCR, producing one record per CDR3 protein. The data show tens of thousands of distinct CDR3 sequences, roughly a third seen once. The sample consisted of esophageal tumor tissue. Receptors were obtained from a female donor with esophageal squamous cell carcinoma. CDR3s include the opening cysteine and the closing phenylalanine or tryptophan. Each record gives: clone size, V gene, J gene, D gene, CDR3 protein, CDR3 DNA. D genes are given only for firm matches. Clone size appears in some rows only: once, few, many, or a class for an expanded clone.

many	TRBV6-1	TRBJ1-5	-	CASSESGRQPQHF	TGTGCCAGCAGTGAATCAGGGAGACAGCCCCAGCATTTT
-	TRBV10-3	TRBJ1-1	-	CAISVGTRMGGTEAFF	TGTGCCATCAGTGTAGGGACACGCATGGGGGGCACTGAAGCTTTCTTT
many	TRBV6-1	TRBJ2-5	TRBD1	CASSESAGTGYPEQYF	TGTGCCAGCAGTGAAAGTGCGGGGACAGGGTATCCTGAGCAGTACTTC
many	TRBV11-2	TRBJ2-3	-	CASSPRNGGDTQYF	TGTGCCAGCAGCCCACGGAATGGTGGAGATACGCAGTATTTT
-	TRBV11-2	TRBJ2-7	-	CASSLLGPHGQYF	TGTGCCAGCAGCTTATTGGGCCCCCATGGGCAGTACTTC
-	TRBV5-4	TRBJ2-2	TRBD2	CASSPDQRGNTGELFF	TGTGCCAGCAGCCCCGATCAGCGGGGGAACACCGGGGAGCTGTTTTTT
once	TRBV6-1	TRBJ2-7	-	CASRNQPDTQYF	TGTGCCAGCAGGAATCAGCCAGATACGCAGTACTTC
-	TRBV11-1	TRBJ2-5	TRBD2	CASSLFSSGKGETQYF	TGTGCCAGCAGCTTATTCTCTAGCGGGAAAGGGGAGACCCAGTACTTC
-	TRBV6-5	TRBJ1-4	-	CATKMTTTNEKLFF	TGTGCCACCAAGATGACTACAACTAATGAAAAACTGTTTTTT
-	TRBV19	TRBJ1-4	-	CASSRKTRTNEKLFF	TGTGCCAGTAGTAGGAAGACACGAACTAATGAAAAACTGTTTTTT
-	TRBV2	TRBJ1-5	-	CASSAGNQPQHF	TGTGCCAGCAGTGCGGGCAACCAGCCCCAGCATTTT
once	TRBV12-3/TRBV12-4	TRBJ2-1	TRBD1	CASSPDRNEQFF	TGTGCCAGCAGTCCGGACAGGAATGAGCAGTTCTTC
many	TRBV7-9	TRBJ2-7	TRBD2	CASSLVVGTSGNEQYF	TGTGCCAGCAGCTTAGTAGTTGGGACTAGCGGGAACGAGCAGTACTTC
many	TRBV7-7	TRBJ1-2	-	CASSLALTEYGYTF	TGTGCTAGCAGCTTAGCTTTGACAGAATATGGCTACACCTTC
-	TRBV7-4	TRBJ2-3	-	CASSLGVRISTDTQYF	TGTGCCAGCAGCTTAGGGGTGCGCATCAGCACAGATACGCAGTATTTT
-	TRBV28	TRBJ2-1	-	CASIRRDLYEQFF	TGTGCCAGCATTAGGAGGGACCTCTACGAGCAGTTCTTC
many	TRBV6-1	TRBJ2-7	-	CASRQTGGLYEQYF	TGTGCCAGCAGACAAACCGGCGGCCTCTACGAGCAGTACTTC